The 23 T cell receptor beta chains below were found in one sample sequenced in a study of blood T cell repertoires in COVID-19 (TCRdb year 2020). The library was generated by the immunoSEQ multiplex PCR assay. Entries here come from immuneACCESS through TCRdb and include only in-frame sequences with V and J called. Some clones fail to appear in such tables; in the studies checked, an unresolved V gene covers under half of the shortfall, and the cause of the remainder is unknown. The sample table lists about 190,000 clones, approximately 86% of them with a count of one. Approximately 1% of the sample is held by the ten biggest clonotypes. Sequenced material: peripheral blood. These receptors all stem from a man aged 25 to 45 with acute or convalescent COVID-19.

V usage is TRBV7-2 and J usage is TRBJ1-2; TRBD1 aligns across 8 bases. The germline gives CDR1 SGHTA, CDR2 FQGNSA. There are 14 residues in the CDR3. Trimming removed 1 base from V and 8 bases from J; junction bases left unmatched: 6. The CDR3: CASSLGQGAAGYTF. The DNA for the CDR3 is TGTGCCAGCAGCTTAGGGCAGGGGGCGGCGGGCTACACCTTC.

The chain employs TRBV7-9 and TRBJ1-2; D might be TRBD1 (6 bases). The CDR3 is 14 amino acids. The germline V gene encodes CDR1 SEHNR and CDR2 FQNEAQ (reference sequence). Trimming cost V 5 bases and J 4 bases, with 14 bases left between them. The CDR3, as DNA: TGTGCCAGCAGCCCAGGACAGCTAATCTATGGCTACACCTTC. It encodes CASSPGQLIYGYTF. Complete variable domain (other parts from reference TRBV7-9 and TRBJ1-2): DTGVSQNPRHKITKRGQNVTFRCDPISEHNRLYWYRQTLGQGPEFLTYFQNEAQLEKSRLLSDRFSAERPKGSFSTLEIQRTEQGDSAMYLCASSPGQLIYGYTFGSGTRLTVV.

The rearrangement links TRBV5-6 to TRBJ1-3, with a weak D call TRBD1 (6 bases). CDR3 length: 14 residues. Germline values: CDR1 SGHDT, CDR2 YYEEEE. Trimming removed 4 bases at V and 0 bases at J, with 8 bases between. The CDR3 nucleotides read TGTGCCAGCAGCACAGGGTTCTCTGGAAACACCATATATTTT. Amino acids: CASSTGFSGNTIYF.

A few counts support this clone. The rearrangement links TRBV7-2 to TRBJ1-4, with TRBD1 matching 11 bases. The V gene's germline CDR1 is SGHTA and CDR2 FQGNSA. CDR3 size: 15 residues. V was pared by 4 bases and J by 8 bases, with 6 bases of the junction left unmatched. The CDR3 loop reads CASSWRTGGREKLFF. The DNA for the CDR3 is TGTGCCAGCAGCTGGAGGACAGGGGGCAGAGAAAAACTGTTTTTT.

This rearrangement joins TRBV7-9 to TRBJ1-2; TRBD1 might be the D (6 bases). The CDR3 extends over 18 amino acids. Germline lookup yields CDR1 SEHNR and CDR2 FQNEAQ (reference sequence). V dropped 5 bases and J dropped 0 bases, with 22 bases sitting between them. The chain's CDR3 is CASSPRGQHLSANYGYTF. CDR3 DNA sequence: TGTGCCAGCAGCCCGCGAGGACAGCATCTTTCAGCTAACTATGGCTACACCTTC.

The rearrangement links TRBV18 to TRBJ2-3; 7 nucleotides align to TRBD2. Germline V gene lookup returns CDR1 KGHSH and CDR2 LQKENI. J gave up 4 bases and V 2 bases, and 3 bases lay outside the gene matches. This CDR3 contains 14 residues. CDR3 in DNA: TGTGCCAGCTCACCAAGCGGGGCCCCAGATACGCAGTATTTT. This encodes CASSPSGAPDTQYF.

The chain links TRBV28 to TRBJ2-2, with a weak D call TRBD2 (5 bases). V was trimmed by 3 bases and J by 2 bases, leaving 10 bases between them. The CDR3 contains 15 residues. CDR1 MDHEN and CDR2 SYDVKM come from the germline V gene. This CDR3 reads CASSLAGTNTGELFF. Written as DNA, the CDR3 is TGTGCCAGCAGTTTGGCGGGCACAAACACCGGGGAGCTGTTTTTT.

The CDR3 sequence: CAWGPKFKGQGAVGTEAFF. CDR3 nucleotides: TGTGCCTGGGGCCCGAAATTTAAAGGGCAGGGGGCAGTAGGCACTGAAGCTTTCTTT. V is TRBV30 and J is TRBJ1-1; 8 nucleotides match TRBD1. This CDR3 contains 19 residues. V lost 5 bases, J lost 4 bases, and 24 bases stayed unmatched. Germline lookup yields CDR1 GTSNPN and CDR2 SVGIG (reference sequence).

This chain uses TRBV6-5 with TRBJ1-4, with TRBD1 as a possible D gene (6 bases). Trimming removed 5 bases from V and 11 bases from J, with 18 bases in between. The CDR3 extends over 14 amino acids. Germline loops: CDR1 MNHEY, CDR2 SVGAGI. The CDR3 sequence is CASSLNLQGRKLFF. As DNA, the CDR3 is TGTGCCAGCAGTCTTAACCTTCAGGGGCGCAAACTGTTTTTT.

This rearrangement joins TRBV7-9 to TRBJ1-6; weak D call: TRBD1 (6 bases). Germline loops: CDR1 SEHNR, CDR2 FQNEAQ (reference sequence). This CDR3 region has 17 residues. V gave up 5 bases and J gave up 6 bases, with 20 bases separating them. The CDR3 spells CASSPLVGGTSNSPLHF. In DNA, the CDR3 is TGTGCCAGCAGCCCTCTGGTTGGGGGCACCAGTAATTCACCCCTCCACTTT. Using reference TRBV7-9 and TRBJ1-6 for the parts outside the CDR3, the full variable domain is DTGVSQNPRHKITKRGQNVTFRCDPISEHNRLYWYRQTLGQGPEFLTYFQNEAQLEKSRLLSDRFSAERPKGSFSTLEIQRTEQGDSAMYLCASSPLVGGTSNSPLHFGNGTRLTVT.

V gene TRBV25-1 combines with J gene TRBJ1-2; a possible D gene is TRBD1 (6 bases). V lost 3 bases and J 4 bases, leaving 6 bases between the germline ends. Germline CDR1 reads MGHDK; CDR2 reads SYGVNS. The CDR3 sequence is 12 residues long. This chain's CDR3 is CASSETGYGYTF. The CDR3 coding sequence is TGTGCCAGCAGTGAGACAGGCTATGGCTACACCTTC.

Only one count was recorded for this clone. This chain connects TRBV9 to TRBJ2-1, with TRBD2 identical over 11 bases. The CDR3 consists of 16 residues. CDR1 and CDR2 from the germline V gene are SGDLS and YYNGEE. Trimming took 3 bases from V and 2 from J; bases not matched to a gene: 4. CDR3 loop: CASSDNSGRAYNEQFF. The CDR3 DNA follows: TGTGCCAGCAGCGACAATAGCGGGAGGGCCTACAATGAGCAGTTCTTC.

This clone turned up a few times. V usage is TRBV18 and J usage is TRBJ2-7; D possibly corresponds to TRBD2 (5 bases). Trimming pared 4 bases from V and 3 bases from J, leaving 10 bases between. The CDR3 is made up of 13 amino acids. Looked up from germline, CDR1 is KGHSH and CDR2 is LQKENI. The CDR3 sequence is CASSLVASYEQYF. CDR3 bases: TGTGCCAGCTCACTGGTAGCGAGCTACGAGCAGTACTTC. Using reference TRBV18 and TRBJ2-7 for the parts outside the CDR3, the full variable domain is NAGVMQNPRHLVRRRGQEARLRCSPMKGHSHVYWYRQLPEEGLKFMVYLQKENIIDESGMPKERFSAEFPKEGPSILRIQQVVRGDSAAYFCASSLVASYEQYFGPGTRLTVT.

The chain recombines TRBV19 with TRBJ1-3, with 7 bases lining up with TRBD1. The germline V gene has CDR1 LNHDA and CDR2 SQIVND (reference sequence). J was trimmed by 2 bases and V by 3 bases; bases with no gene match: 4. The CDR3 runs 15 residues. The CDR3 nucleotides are TGTGCCAGTAGTATTGCCGGGACAGCTGGAAACACCATATATTTT. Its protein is CASSIAGTAGNTIYF.

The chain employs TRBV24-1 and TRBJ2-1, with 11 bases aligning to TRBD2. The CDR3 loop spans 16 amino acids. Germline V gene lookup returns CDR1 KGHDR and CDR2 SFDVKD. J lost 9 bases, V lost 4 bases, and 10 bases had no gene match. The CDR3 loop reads CATSDFSGRAAAEQFF. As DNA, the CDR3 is TGTGCCACCAGTGACTTTAGCGGGAGGGCAGCGGCTGAGCAGTTCTTC.

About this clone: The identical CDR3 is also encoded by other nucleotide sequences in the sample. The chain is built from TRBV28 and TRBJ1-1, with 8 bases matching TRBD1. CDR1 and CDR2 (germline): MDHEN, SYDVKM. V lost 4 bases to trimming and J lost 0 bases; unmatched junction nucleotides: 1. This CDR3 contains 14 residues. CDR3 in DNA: TGTGCCAGCAGTTCAGGGGGCTTGAACACTGAAGCTTTCTTT. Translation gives CASSSGGLNTEAFF.

In DNA, the CDR3 is TGCAGCGTTGACTTATTCGGAGCAAAAGGAGACGAGCAGTACTTC. It specifies CSVDLFGAKGDEQYF. The rearrangement uses TRBV29-1 and TRBJ2-7, with unresolved D. This CDR3 is built from 15 residues. CDR1 is SQVTM, CDR2 ANQGSEA, per germline. V gave up 3 bases and J gave up 5 bases, with 20 bases separating them.

The CDR3 is CASSETGAIILTGANVLTF. For the CDR3, the DNA is TGTGCCAGCAGTGAGACAGGGGCTATTATTTTAACTGGGGCCAACGTCCTGACTTTC. The chain is built from TRBV6-1 and TRBJ2-6; 8 bases are shared with TRBD1. Germline V gene lookup returns CDR1 MNHNS and CDR2 SASEGT. The junction had 12 bases not matched to a gene; V was cut back by 3 bases and J by 2 bases. CDR3 length: 19 amino acids.

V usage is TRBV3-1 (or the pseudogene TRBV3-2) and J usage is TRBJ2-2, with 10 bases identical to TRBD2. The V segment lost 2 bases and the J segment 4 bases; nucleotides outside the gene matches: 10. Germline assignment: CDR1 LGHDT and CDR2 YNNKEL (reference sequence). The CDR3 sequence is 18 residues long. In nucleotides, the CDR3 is TGTGCCAGCAGCCAAAGGAGAAGCGGGGGGGCGGCCACCGGGGAGCTGTTTTTT. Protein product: CASSQRRSGGAATGELFF.

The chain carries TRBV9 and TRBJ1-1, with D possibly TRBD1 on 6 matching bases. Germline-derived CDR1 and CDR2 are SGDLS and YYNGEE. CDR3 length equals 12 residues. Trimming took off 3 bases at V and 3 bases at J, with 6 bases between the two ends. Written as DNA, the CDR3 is TGTGCCAGCAGCGGGACAGACACTGAAGCTTTCTTT. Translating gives CASSGTDTEAFF.

The chain's CDR3 is CASSLISDNEQFF. In nucleotides, the CDR3 is TGTGCCAGCAGCTTAATCAGTGACAATGAGCAGTTCTTC. This rearrangement joins TRBV11-3 to TRBJ2-1; unclear D gene. CDR3 length: 13 residues. Trimming removed 2 bases at V and 5 bases at J, with 7 bases between. Germline V CDR1 and CDR2: SGHNT, YENEEA.

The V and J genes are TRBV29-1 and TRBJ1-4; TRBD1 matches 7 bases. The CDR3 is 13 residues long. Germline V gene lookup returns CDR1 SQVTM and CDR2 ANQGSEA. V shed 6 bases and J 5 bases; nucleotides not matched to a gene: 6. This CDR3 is CSVATGWNEKLFF. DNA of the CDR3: TGCAGCGTGGCGACAGGGTGGAATGAAAAACTGTTTTTT.

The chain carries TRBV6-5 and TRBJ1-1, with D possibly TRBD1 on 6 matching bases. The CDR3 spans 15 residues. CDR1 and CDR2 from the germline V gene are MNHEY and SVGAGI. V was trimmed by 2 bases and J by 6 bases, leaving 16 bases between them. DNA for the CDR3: TGTGCCAGCAGTTACGGGGGGGCGCTTAGCGCTGAAGCTTTCTTT. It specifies CASSYGGALSAEAFF.